The clone carrying this T cell receptor (beta chain) has a count of ten or more. The antigen is not known. The lymph nodes were axillary draining lymph nodes from breast cancer patients. The record originates from a study of breast tumors, draining lymph nodes, adjacent tissues. Broader study findings: Compared with lymph nodes, tumors were less diverse; compared with nontumor tissue, more.

TCRdb itself ran the multiplex PCR reads through MiXCR, one entry per CDR3 protein. Of about 130,000 distinct CDR3 sequences listed, 15% to 20% are singletons. This TCR was sampled from a female donor with breast cancer. Some clones in this sample may be carry-over from other donors' samples. What was sequenced was axillary lymph node tissue.

The CDR3: CASSPLEGTGETQYF. The CDR3 bases are TGTGCCAGCTCACCCTTGGAGGGGACGGGAGAGACCCAGTACTTC. The rearrangement uses TRBV18 and TRBJ2-5; a possible D gene is TRBD2 (6 bases). The CDR3 is made up of 15 amino acids. Germline-derived CDR1 and CDR2 are KGHSH and LQKENI. Deletions cut 3 bases from V and 4 bases from J, with 15 bases between.